Presented here are 6 T cell receptor beta chains from one specimen sequenced in a study of human T cells and chemical hapten exposure. TCRdb processed the RACE reads anew with MiXCR; each CDR3 protein has one entry. Of over 35,000 distinct CDR3 sequences listed, 4% are singletons. Time point indicated: patch test 1, 2 weeks after DPC sensitization. Noted treatment: therapeutic diphenylcyclopropenone sensitization with weekly scalp DPC. RNA extraction used unfractionated whole blood as the source of total RNA. This sample comprised whole blood, obtained in connection with sensitization to the hapten diphenylcyclopropenone (DPC). All receptors derive from a man aged 50 to 60 with alopecia areata. Some clones in this sample may be carry-over from other donors' samples.

The chain employs TRBV6-5 and TRBJ2-1; no reliable D call. This CDR3 has 12 amino acids. Looked up from germline, CDR1 is MNHEY and CDR2 is SVGAGI. Trimming took 9 bases from V and 4 from J, leaving 10 bases between them. In DNA form, the CDR3 reads TGTGCCAGATTGAGGCTTTACAATGAGCAGTTCTTC. Protein sequence: CARLRLYNEQFF.

This clonotype occurred many times. The chain has TRBV7-6 and TRBJ2-7; D is ambiguous. V was trimmed by 3 bases and J by 6 bases, leaving 9 bases between them. Germline CDR1 and CDR2: SGHVS and FNYEAQ. The CDR3 is 12 residues long. CDR3 bases: TGTGCCAGCAGCTTCATTCTAAGCGAGCAGTACTTC. As protein: CASSFILSEQYF.

This clonotype was detected ten times or more. V gene TRBV30 combines with J gene TRBJ2-7; 11 positions agree with TRBD1. This CDR3 has 14 amino acids. Germline V gene data show CDR1 as GTSNPN and CDR2 as SVGIG (reference sequence). The junction had 6 bases not matched to a gene; V was cut back by 5 bases and J by 3 bases. Here the CDR3 reads CAWGAGTGGYEQYF. CDR3 coding DNA: TGTGCCTGGGGGGCCGGGACAGGGGGCTACGAGCAGTACTTC. The variable domain in full, completed from reference TRBV30 and TRBJ2-7, reads SQTIHQWPATLVQPVGSPLSLECTVEGTSNPNLYWYRQAAGRGLQLLFYSVGIGQISSEVPQNLSASRPQDRQFILSSKKLLLSDSGFYLCAWGAGTGGYEQYFGPGTRLTVT.

This clonotype was counted ten times or more. The V gene is TRBV3-1, the J gene TRBJ2-7, with D perhaps TRBD1 (6 bases). There are 13 residues in the CDR3. The germline V gene encodes CDR1 LGHDT and CDR2 YNNKEL (reference sequence). Between the trimmed V and J ends, which lost 4 bases and 8 bases, there was a span of 15 bases. The CDR3 DNA reads TGTGCCAGCAGCCCCGCACAGGGTATCCAGCAGTACTTC. Its protein product is CASSPAQGIQQYF.

This clonotype appeared many times. CDR3 sequence reads: CAISESGYGTSYEQYF. For the CDR3, the DNA is TGTGCCATCAGTGAGTCGGGGTACGGGACTAGCTACGAGCAGTACTTC. The chain employs TRBV10-3 and TRBJ2-7; TRBD2 aligns across 8 bases. Trimming cost V 0 bases and J 3 bases; bases outside gene matches: 7. Germline CDR1 reads ENHRY; CDR2 reads SYGVKD. This CDR3 contains 16 residues.

In this sample, this clonotype turned up many times. J is TRBJ2-3 and V is TRBV5-1; TRBD2 is a possible D gene (6 bases). V was trimmed by 2 bases and J by 4 bases, leaving 11 bases between them. This CDR3 spans 14 amino acids. Germline CDR1 SGHRS, CDR2 YFSETQ. In DNA, the CDR3 is TGCGCCAGCAGCTTCAAAGCGGGCCCAGATACGCAGTATTTT. Its protein product is CASSFKAGPDTQYF.